What follows is one TCR beta chain and its context. This entry is derived from a study of cytomegalovirus exposure and HLA in healthy donors. The PCR employed 60 Vbeta primers together with 13 Jbeta primers. The method was immunoSEQ multiplex PCR; TCRdb's version includes in-frame clones alone and lacks a portion of them. In the table there are roughly 100,000 clones, under 85% of which are singletons. It was healthy bone marrow donors who served as donors. CDR1 and CDR2 (germline): MNHEY, SMNVEV (reference sequence). This CDR3 has 16 residues. The sequence came from a young man in good health and CMV-seronegative. The gene calls are TRBV27 and TRBJ2-5, with 7 bases identical to TRBD1. The better agreement between TRBJ2-7 and the DNA end casts doubt on the J call. Input material: PBMCs. CDR3 sequence: CASSSPLTGDSYEQYF. Here the CDR3 DNA reads TGTGCCAGCAGTTCCCCTTTAACAGGGGACTCCTACGAGCAGTACTTC.